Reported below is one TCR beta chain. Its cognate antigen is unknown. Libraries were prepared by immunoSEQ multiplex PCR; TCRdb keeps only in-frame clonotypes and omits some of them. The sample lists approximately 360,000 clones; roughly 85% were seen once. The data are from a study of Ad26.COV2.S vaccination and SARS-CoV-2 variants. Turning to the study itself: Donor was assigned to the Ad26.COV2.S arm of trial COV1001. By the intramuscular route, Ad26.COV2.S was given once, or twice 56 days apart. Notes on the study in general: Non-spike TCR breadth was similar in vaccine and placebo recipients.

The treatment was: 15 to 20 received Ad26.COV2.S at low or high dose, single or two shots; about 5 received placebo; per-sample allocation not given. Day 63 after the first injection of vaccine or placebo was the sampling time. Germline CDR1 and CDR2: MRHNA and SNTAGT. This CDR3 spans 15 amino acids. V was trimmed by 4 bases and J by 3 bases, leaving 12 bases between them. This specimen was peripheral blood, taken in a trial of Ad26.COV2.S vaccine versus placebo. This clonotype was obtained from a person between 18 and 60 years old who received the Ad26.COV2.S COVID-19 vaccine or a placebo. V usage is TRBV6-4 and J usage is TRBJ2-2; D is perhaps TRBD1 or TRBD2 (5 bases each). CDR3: CASSVGTADTGELFF. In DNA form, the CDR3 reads TGTGCCAGCAGTGTAGGGACGGCCGACACCGGGGAGCTGTTTTTT.